A selection of T cell receptor beta chains follows, all from one sample in a study of cytomegalovirus exposure and HLA in healthy donors. The table came from immunoSEQ multiplex PCR; TCRdb's copy has only in-frame clones and leaves some out. The table shows roughly 150,000 clones, with around three quarters occurring only once. The source material was PBMCs. These receptors originate from a male donor in good health and CMV-seronegative. The CDR3 runs from the conserved cysteine through the conserved F or W. A D gene is named only where the DNA matches it firmly. Clone size is shown for a subset of rows, as once, few, many or a class of expanded clone.

size	V	J	D	DNA	CDR3
once	TRBV2	TRBJ1-3	.	TGTGCCAGCAGAGCAGGATCTTCCGGAAACACCATATATTTT	CASRAGSSGNTIYF
.	TRBV28	TRBJ1-2	TRBD1	TGTGCCAGCAGCGGGGACAGGGGTGTTGCTTCGTATGGCTACACCTTC	CASSGDRGVASYGYTF
.	TRBV6-5	TRBJ1-2	TRBD1	TGTGCCAGCAGTTCACCAAGGACAGGAAGCAACTATGGCTACACCTTC	CASSSPRTGSNYGYTF
.	TRBV5-1	TRBJ1-6	TRBD1	TGCGCCAGCAGCCCCGAAGGACAGGGGATTAATTCACCCCTCCACTTT	CASSPEGQGINSPLHF
.	TRBV4-3	TRBJ1-4	.	TGCGCCAGCAGCCAAGACGCCCCAGGCAGGGTTGCAACTAATGAAAAACTGTTTTTT	CASSQDAPGRVATNEKLFF
few	TRBV18	TRBJ2-7	TRBD1	TGTGCCAGCTCACCCGACAGGGGTGAGGAGCAGTACTTC	CASSPDRGEEQYF
.	TRBV29-1	TRBJ2-1	.	TGCAGCGCCTTAAGGGGGGACAGCTACAATGAGCAGTTCTTC	CSALRGDSYNEQFF
.	TRBV7-2	TRBJ2-7	.	TGTGCCAGCAGCCCGAGCCAATACGAGCAGTACTTC	CASSPSQYEQYF
.	TRBV5-1	TRBJ1-1	.	TGCGCCAGCAGCTTAGGGGGTTTGAAGAACACTGAAGCTTTCTTT	CASSLGGLKNTEAFF
.	TRBV7-2	TRBJ2-6	.	TGTGCCAGCAGCAACGCACGCCCGGGGGCTGGGGCCAACGTCCTGACTTTC	CASSNARPGAGANVLTF
.	TRBV11-2	TRBJ2-1	.	TGTGCCAGCAGCTTACAGGGGTATGAGCAGTTCTTC	CASSLQGYEQFF
.	TRBV4-1	TRBJ1-2	.	TGCGCCAGCAGCCAAGAGGAGGGCTCCTATGGCTACACCTTC	CASSQEEGSYGYTF
.	TRBV30	TRBJ2-1	TRBD2	TGTGCCTGGAGATCCAGGGCGGGAGATTACAATGAGCAGTTCTTC	CAWRSRAGDYNEQFF
.	TRBV29-1	TRBJ2-3	.	TGCAGCATATTGGACAGATTGATGGATACGCAGTATTTT	CSILDRLMDTQYF
.	TRBV7-9	TRBJ2-7	TRBD1	TGTGCCAGCAGCACCTGGACAGGTGCCTCCTACGAGCAGTACTTC	CASSTWTGASYEQYF
.	TRBV6-1	TRBJ2-3	.	TGTGCCAGCAGTCGGAGCCGTGGACTCACAGATACGCAGTATTTT	CASSRSRGLTDTQYF
.	TRBV29-1	TRBJ2-3	.	TGCAGCGTTGCGGGACTTCCTCGCACAGATACGCAGTATTTT	CSVAGLPRTDTQYF
.	TRBV11-1	TRBJ2-7	.	TGTGCCAGCAGCTTGGGACTTACCTACGAGCAGTACTTC	CASSLGLTYEQYF
.	TRBV5-1	TRBJ2-1	TRBD2	TGCGCCAGCAGCTTGGCGGGGGGGCCCTCCTACAATGAGCAGTTCTTC	CASSLAGGPSYNEQFF
.	TRBV18	TRBJ2-7	TRBD2	TGTGCCAGCTCACCACCGGAGCGGGAGATAGGAGAGCAGTACTTC	CASSPPEREIGEQYF
few	TRBV6-1	TRBJ1-1	TRBD1	TGTGCCAGCATTCCCTTACAGGGGGTGACTGAAGCTTTCTTT	CASIPLQGVTEAFF
.	TRBV30	TRBJ2-7	TRBD1	TGTGCCTGGAGTAGGGACAGCGTTTACGAGCAGTACTTC	CAWSRDSVYEQYF
once	TRBV5-1	TRBJ1-3	.	TGCGCCAGCAGCTTGGAACTGCAAAACACCATATATTTT	CASSLELQNTIYF
few	TRBV7-8	TRBJ2-2	.	TGTGCCAGCAGCCAAAGGAGGGCCGGGGAGCTGTTTTTT	CASSQRRAGELFF
.	TRBV6-5	TRBJ2-7	.	TGTGCCAGCAGTGCCGGGACTTTTAACTCCTACGAGCAGTACTTC	CASSAGTFNSYEQYF
.	TRBV27	TRBJ2-7	TRBD2	TGTGCCAGCAGTTCTGGACTAGCGGGGGGCTACGAGCAGTACTTC	CASSSGLAGGYEQYF
.	TRBV6-6	TRBJ2-5	.	TGTGCCAGCAGTTCGGGGCAGGGGATTGAGACCCAGTACTTC	CASSSGQGIETQYF
.	TRBV9	TRBJ1-5	.	TGTGCCAGCAGCGTAGATGGCACAGACGATCAGCCCCAGCATTTT	CASSVDGTDDQPQHF
.	TRBV30	TRBJ2-1	TRBD2	TGTGCCTGGATCCCAGGGACTAGTGACAATGAGCAGTTCTTC	CAWIPGTSDNEQFF
.	TRBV6-5	TRBJ1-2	.	TGTGCCAGCGGGAGGGAAGTCGCTATCTATGGCTACACCTTC	CASGREVAIYGYTF
few	TRBV7-2	TRBJ2-2	TRBD2	TGTGCCAGCAGCTTAGTCCCTAGCGGATTCAACACCGGGGAGCTGTTTTTT	CASSLVPSGFNTGELFF
.	TRBV30	TRBJ1-5	.	TGTGCCTGGAGTGTAGGTAACAGGGATCAGCCCCAGCATTTT	CAWSVGNRDQPQHF
.	TRBV9	TRBJ2-1	TRBD1	TGTGCCAGCAGCGTCCGGGGACAGGGATACAATGAGCAGTTCTTC	CASSVRGQGYNEQFF
few	TRBV6-5	TRBJ2-3	.	TGTGCCAGCAGTTACACAGCAGGGGTTACAGATACGCAGTATTTT	CASSYTAGVTDTQYF
.	TRBV9	TRBJ1-6	TRBD1	TGTGCCAGCAGCTCCGGACAGGGGGATAATTCACCCCTCCACTTT	CASSSGQGDNSPLHF
.	TRBV2	TRBJ2-6	TRBD1	TGTGCCAGCAGCTTACAGGGGACTGGGGCCAACGTCCTGACTTTC	CASSLQGTGANVLTF
once	TRBV2	TRBJ1-6	.	TGTGCCAGCAAAATCCGGACTTTGGATTCACCCCTCCACTTT	CASKIRTLDSPLHF
.	TRBV2	TRBJ1-1	TRBD1	TGTGCCAGCACTCGGACAGGGGTTGAAGCTTTCTTT	CASTRTGVEAFF
few	TRBV27	TRBJ2-5	.	TGTGCCAGCAGTTTAGGGCAGCTGGAGACCCAGTACTTC	CASSLGQLETQYF
few	TRBV2	TRBJ2-1	.	TGTGCCAGCTTCCCCATGGGCCCCAGGGCCAGTGAGCAGTTCTTC	CASFPMGPRASEQFF
.	TRBV27	TRBJ2-3	.	TGTGCCAGCACTTTTAGGGGGTCAGATACGCAGTATTTT	CASTFRGSDTQYF
.	TRBV30	TRBJ1-4	.	TGTGCCTGGGCGATCACTGGGAGTGAAAAACTGTTTTTT	CAWAITGSEKLFF
.	TRBV7-8	TRBJ1-2	TRBD1	TGTGCCAGCAGCTACGGGGGACAGAACTATGGCTACACCTTC	CASSYGGQNYGYTF
.	TRBV4-3	TRBJ2-6	TRBD2	TGCGCCAGCAGCCAAGGGCAAGCGGGGCCTGAGATTGGTTCTGGGGCCAACGTCCTGACTTTC	CASSQGQAGPEIGSGANVLTF
once	TRBV6-6	TRBJ1-1	.	TGTGCCAGCAGTTACTCCAGCGGGACGTTGAACACTGAAGCTTTCTTT	CASSYSSGTLNTEAFF
.	TRBV13	TRBJ1-2	TRBD1	TGTGCCAGCAGCTTTCAGGACAGGGAGTATTATGGCTACACCTTC	CASSFQDREYYGYTF